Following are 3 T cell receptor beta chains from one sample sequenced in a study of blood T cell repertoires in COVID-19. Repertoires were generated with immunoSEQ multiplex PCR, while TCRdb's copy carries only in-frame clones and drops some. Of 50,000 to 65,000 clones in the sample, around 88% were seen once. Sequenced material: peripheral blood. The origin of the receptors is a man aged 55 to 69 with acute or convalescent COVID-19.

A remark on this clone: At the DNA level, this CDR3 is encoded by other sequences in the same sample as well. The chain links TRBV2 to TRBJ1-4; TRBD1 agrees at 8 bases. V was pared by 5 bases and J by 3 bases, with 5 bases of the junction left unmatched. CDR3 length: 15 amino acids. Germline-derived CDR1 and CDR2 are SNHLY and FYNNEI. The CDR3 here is CASSLQGVSNEKLFF. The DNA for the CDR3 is TGTGCCAGCAGTCTACAGGGGGTGTCTAATGAAAAACTGTTTTTT.

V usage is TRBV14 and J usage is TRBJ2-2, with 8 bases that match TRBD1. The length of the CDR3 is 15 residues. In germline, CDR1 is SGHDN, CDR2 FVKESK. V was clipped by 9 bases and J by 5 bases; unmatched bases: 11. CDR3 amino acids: CASRPRQGWTGELFF. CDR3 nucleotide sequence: TGTGCCAGTAGACCCCGACAGGGGTGGACCGGGGAGCTGTTTTTT.

The DNA of the CDR3 is TGTGCCAGCAGCCCCGGGGGGTGGAAAGAGACCCAGTACTTC. Its protein product is CASSPGGWKETQYF. The chain combines TRBV28 with TRBJ2-5, with 7 bases that match TRBD2. The CDR3 is made up of 14 amino acids. Germline CDR1 and CDR2: MDHEN and SYDVKM. J gave up 3 bases and V 6 bases, and 7 bases lay outside the gene matches.